Given below is one TCR beta chain in context. The data were obtained in a study of T cell clones after liver transplantation. Turning to the study itself: Graft-donor-reactive sequences were compared with third-party-reactive TCRbeta sequences from pre-transplant mixed lymphocyte reactions.

Sequenced by immunoSEQ multiplex PCR; TCRdb stores in-frame clones only, minus some. Altogether over 70,000 clones are present, approximately 80% being singletons, with the ten largest covering approximately 0.8%. CDR1 is MNHNS and CDR2 is SASEGT in the germline V gene. This CDR3 has 14 residues. J gave up 4 bases and V 7 bases, and 7 bases lay outside the gene matches. The sample was CD4+ T cells from blood, taken 12 months after liver transplant. This TCR came from a human patient who received a liver transplant. Some T cells may arise from the graft donor. The chain uses TRBV6-1 and TRBJ1-5; 7 bases align to TRBD1. This CDR3 reads CASNPTGYNQPQHF. The CDR3 region has the DNA TGTGCCAGCAACCCGACAGGGTATAATCAGCCCCAGCATTTT.